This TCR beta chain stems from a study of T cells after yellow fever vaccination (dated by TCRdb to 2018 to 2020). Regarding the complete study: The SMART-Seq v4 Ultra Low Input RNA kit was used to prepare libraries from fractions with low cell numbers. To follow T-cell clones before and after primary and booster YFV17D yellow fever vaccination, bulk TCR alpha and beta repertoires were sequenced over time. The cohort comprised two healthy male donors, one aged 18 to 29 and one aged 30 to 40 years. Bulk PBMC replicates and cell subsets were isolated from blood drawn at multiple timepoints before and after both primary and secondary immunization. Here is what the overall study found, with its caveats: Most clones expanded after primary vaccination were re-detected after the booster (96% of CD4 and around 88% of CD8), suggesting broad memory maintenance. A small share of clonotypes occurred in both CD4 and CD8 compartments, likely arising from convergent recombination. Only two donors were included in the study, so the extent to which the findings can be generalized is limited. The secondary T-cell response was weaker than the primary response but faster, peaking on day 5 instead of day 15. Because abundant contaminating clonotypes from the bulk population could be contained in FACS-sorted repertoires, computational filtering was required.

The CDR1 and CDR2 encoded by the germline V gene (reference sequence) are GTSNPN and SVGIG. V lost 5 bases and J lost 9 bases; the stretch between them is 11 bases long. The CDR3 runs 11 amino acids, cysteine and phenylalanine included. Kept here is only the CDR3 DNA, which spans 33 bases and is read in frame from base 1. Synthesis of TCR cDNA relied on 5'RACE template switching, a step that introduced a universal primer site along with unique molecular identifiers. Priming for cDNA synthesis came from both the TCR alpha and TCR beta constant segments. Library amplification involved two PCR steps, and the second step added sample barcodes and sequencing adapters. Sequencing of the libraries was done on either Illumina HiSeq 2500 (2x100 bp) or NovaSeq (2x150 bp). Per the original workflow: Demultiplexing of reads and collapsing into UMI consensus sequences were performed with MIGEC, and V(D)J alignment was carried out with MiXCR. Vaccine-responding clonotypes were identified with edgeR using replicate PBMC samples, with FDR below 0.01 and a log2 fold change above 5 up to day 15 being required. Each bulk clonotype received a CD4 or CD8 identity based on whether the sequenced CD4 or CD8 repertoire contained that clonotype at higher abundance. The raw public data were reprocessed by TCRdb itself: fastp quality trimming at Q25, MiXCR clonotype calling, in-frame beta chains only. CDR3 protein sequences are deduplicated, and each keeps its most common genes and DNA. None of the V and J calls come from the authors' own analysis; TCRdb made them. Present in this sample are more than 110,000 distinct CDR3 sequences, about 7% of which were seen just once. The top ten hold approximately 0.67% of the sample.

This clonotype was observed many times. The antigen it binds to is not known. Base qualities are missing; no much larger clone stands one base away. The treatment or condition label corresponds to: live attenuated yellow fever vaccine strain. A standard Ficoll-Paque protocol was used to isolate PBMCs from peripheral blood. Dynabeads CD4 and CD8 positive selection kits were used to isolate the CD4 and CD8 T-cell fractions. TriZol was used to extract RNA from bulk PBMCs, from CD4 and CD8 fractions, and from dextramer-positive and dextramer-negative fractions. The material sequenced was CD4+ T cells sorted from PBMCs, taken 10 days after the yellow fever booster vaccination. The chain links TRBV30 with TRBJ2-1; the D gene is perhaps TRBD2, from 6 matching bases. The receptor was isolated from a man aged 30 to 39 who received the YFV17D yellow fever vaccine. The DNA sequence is TGTGCCTGGGCCCGGGGGAGTGAGCAGTTCTTC. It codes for CAWARGSEQFF.